This T cell receptor (beta chain) was captured by sequencing in a study of OX40 agonist ivuxolimab in advanced cancers. At the level of the study: It was ivuxolimab, an agonistic anti-OX40 (CD134) antibody, that patients were treated with. Eligibility rules accepted prior anti-PD-1, anti-PD-L1 or anti-CTLA-4 therapy, and approximately 40% had some. Among those enrolled, mean age was roughly 55 years (range roughly 23 to 85) and roughly 84% were male. Whole-study findings and limits: The antigen specificity of the peripheral T cells (those that were expanded) was not determined.

Only in-frame clones appear in the TCRdb table, and some are missing; sequencing was by immunoSEQ multiplex PCR. The table shows approximately 80,000 clones, with about nine tenths occurring only once. CDR1 is SNHLY and CDR2 is FYNNEI in the germline V gene. The trim removed 4 bases at V and 5 bases at J, leaving 5 bases unmatched. The CDR3 is made up of 14 amino acids. About this clone: Its antigen is undetermined.

The genes are TRBV2 and TRBJ2-5; 9 bases fit TRBD2. The sequence derives from an adult with an advanced solid tumor such as melanoma, head and neck, liver or kidney cancer. The sequencing used CD4+ or CD8+ T cells sorted from blood, collected in a trial of the OX40 agonist ivuxolimab. Written as DNA, the CDR3 is TGTGCCAGCAGTGCGTACGCGGGAGGGGAGACCCAGTACTTC. This sequence encodes CASSAYAGGETQYF.